Each of the 29 T cell receptor beta chains below was sequenced from the same sample in a study of human T cells and chemical hapten exposure (TCRdb year 2021). Libraries were constructed by RACE. The reads were generated on a NextSeq 500. TCRdb reprocessed the public reads (quality trimming at Q25 with fastp, clone calling with MiXCR) and kept in-frame beta chains. A single entry per CDR3 protein holds the most common genes and DNA from its merged rows. The sample data list about 54,000 distinct CDR3 sequences, and about 10% of these were observed just once. The ten top clones hold over 1.5% of the sample. According to the study, the label for this sample's time point signals: patch test 2, 6 weeks after DPC sensitization. The meaning of the sample's treatment or condition label: therapeutic diphenylcyclopropenone sensitization with weekly scalp DPC. The sequences come from whole blood, collected in connection with sensitization to the hapten diphenylcyclopropenone (DPC). All receptors come from a woman aged 45 to 65 with alopecia areata. Some clones in this sample may be carry-over from other donors' samples.

This clonotype showed up many times. The V and J genes are TRBV28 and TRBJ2-1; 8 bases are shared with TRBD2. CDR3 length: 13 amino acids. Germline V gene lookup returns CDR1 MDHEN and CDR2 SYDVKM. CDR3 loop: CYSSGRSYNEQFF. The CDR3 DNA reads as TGTTATTCCAGCGGGAGATCCTACAATGAGCAGTTCTTC.

This clonotype was detected a few times. CDR3 nucleotides: TGTGCCACCAGTGACGCACTTGAGGACAGGCAGTTCTTC. Translating it yields CATSDALEDRQFF. The chain joins TRBV24-1 to TRBJ2-1; maybe TRBD1 (6 bases). The CDR3 extends over 13 amino acids. Germline CDR1 reads KGHDR; CDR2 reads SFDVKD. V was clipped by 4 bases and J by 12 bases, with 15 bases between them.

A few counts support this clonotype. V usage is TRBV7-9 and J usage is TRBJ1-6; no reliable D call. The germline V gene has CDR1 SEHNR and CDR2 FQNEAQ (reference sequence). Trimming took 0 bases from V and 7 from J, leaving 10 bases between them. This CDR3 comprises 15 residues. The CDR3 sequence is CASSLANSPNSPLHF. Written as DNA, the CDR3 is TGTGCCAGCAGCTTAGCCAACAGCCCAAATTCACCCCTCCACTTT. The full variable domain, with the rest looked up from reference TRBV7-9 and TRBJ1-6, is DTGVSQNPRHKITKRGQNVTFRCDPISEHNRLYWYRQTLGQGPEFLTYFQNEAQLEKSRLLSDRFSAERPKGSFSTLEIQRTEQGDSAMYLCASSLANSPNSPLHFGNGTRLTVT.

This clonotype was seen a handful of times. The chain has TRBV7-9 and TRBJ2-1; D is uncertain. CDR1 is SEHNR, CDR2 FQNEAQ, per germline (reference sequence). This CDR3 region has 11 residues. The V gene lost 5 bases and the J gene lost 7 bases, with 6 bases spanning the gap. CDR3: CASSRANEQFF. The CDR3 DNA is TGTGCCAGCAGCCGGGCAAATGAGCAGTTCTTC.

The chain links TRBV5-1 to TRBJ2-3, with TRBD2 matching over 9 bases. After removal of 0 bases from V and 3 bases from J, the junction contained 8 bases not matched to a gene. In germline, CDR1 is SGHRS, CDR2 YFSETQ. The CDR3 loop spans 17 amino acids. CDR3 coding DNA: TGCGCCAGCAGCTTGGCACATAGCGGGAGTAGGACAGATACGCAGTATTTT. It codes for CASSLAHSGSRTDTQYF.

There are many counts of this clonotype. V usage is TRBV18 and J usage is TRBJ1-6; D possibly corresponds to TRBD1 (6 bases). Trimming removed 6 bases from V and 5 bases from J, with 14 bases in between. The CDR3 totals 15 residues. Germline-derived CDR1 and CDR2 are KGHSH and LQKENI. The chain's CDR3 is CASSGGTGNNSPLHF. In DNA form, the CDR3 reads TGTGCCAGCTCCGGGGGCACAGGGAATAATTCACCCCTCCACTTT. The complete variable domain, with remaining parts taken from reference TRBV18 and TRBJ1-6, reads NAGVMQNPRHLVRRRGQEARLRCSPMKGHSHVYWYRQLPEEGLKFMVYLQKENIIDESGMPKERFSAEFPKEGPSILRIQQVVRGDSAAYFCASSGGTGNNSPLHFGNGTRLTVT.

A few counts support this clonotype. CDR3 coding DNA: TGTGCCAGCAGTGAAGGTAGCGGAATTTACTACGAGCAGTACTTC. Its protein product is CASSEGSGIYYEQYF. The rearrangement links TRBV6-1 to TRBJ2-7, with D perhaps TRBD2 (6 bases). Trimming removed 1 base at V and 3 bases at J, with 13 bases between. This CDR3 has 15 residues. Germline-derived CDR1 and CDR2 are MNHNS and SASEGT.

This clonotype was recorded at least ten times. The chain uses TRBV7-9 and TRBJ1-4, with TRBD1 matching 8 bases. With 2 bases clipped from V and 8 bases from J, the junction kept 4 bases outside the gene matches. The germline gives CDR1 SEHNR, CDR2 FQNEAQ (reference sequence). The CDR3 extends over 14 amino acids. DNA for the CDR3: TGTGCCAGCAGCTTAAGACAGGGGCCAGAAAAACTGTTTTTT. Its translation: CASSLRQGPEKLFF.

The table lists this clonotype with a few counts. The rearrangement links TRBV28 to TRBJ2-1; TRBD1 matches at 8 bases. CDR3 size: 16 residues. Germline V CDR1 and CDR2: MDHEN, SYDVKM. Trimming took 0 bases from V and 8 from J; bases not matched to a gene: 9. DNA of the CDR3: TGTGCCAGCAGTTTATGGGGCAGGGGGCGCTTCGATGAGCAGTTCTTC. Its translation: CASSLWGRGRFDEQFF.

The V and J genes are TRBV7-6 and TRBJ2-1; D call uncertain. The CDR3 is made up of 14 amino acids. The V and J ends lost 5 bases and 5 bases respectively, with 13 bases between them. Germline lookup yields CDR1 SGHVS and CDR2 FNYEAQ. The CDR3 spells CASSHRRVHNEQFF. For the CDR3, the DNA is TGTGCCAGCAGCCACCGCCGGGTCCACAATGAGCAGTTCTTC. The full variable domain, completed using reference TRBV7-6 and TRBJ2-1, is GAGVSQSPRYKVTKRGQDVALRCDPISGHVSLYWYRQALGQGPEFLTYFNYEAQQDKSGLPNDRFSAERPEGSISTLTIQRTEQRDSAMYRCASSHRRVHNEQFFGPGTRLTVL.

Many counts were recorded for this clonotype. The gene calls are TRBV24-1 and TRBJ1-1; D ambiguous. In germline, CDR1 is KGHDR, CDR2 SFDVKD. This CDR3 has 13 amino acids. Trimming pared 2 bases from V and 0 bases from J, leaving 3 bases between. CDR3 region: CATSDSLNTEAFF. The CDR3 bases are TGTGCCACCAGTGATTCCTTGAACACTGAAGCTTTCTTT.

This clonotype has ten or more counts. This sequence joins TRBV28 and TRBJ2-1; 9 bases are a match to TRBD2. V dropped 7 bases and J dropped 7; count of bases not matched to a gene: 8. The CDR3 runs to 14 residues. Germline CDR1 MDHEN, CDR2 SYDVKM. CDR3 nucleotides: TGTGCCAGCACCCCAATAGCGGGAGTGAATGAGCAGTTCTTC. Translation gives CASTPIAGVNEQFF. Supplemented by reference TRBV28 and TRBJ2-1, the full variable domain reads DVKVTQSSRYLVKRTGEKVFLECVQDMDHENMFWYRQDPGLGLRLIYFSYDVKMKEKGDIPEGYSVSREKKERFSLILESASTNQTSMYLCASTPIAGVNEQFFGPGTRLTVL.

This clonotype has ten or more counts. This chain uses TRBV5-1 with TRBJ1-1, with TRBD1 identical over 10 bases. The ends lost 6 bases at V and 2 bases at J; junction bases unmatched: 7. CDR1 SGHRS and CDR2 YFSETQ come from the germline V gene. CDR3 length: 15 amino acids. CDR3 sequence (DNA): TGCGCCAGCAAAGTGACAGGGGGCCTCAACACTGAAGCTTTCTTT. Translating gives CASKVTGGLNTEAFF.

In its sample, this clonotype was seen many times. The rearrangement links TRBV6-2 or TRBV6-3 to TRBJ2-5; 7 bases map to TRBD2. This CDR3 is built from 14 residues. J lost 2 bases, V lost 6 bases, and 6 bases had no gene match. Germline lookup yields CDR1 MNHEY and CDR2 SVGEGT. DNA of the CDR3: TGTGCCAGCAGCTTACTAGCGATTCAAGAGACCCAGTACTTC. Its protein product is CASSLLAIQETQYF.

Worth noting for this clonotype: A much larger clone is a single base away; this may be a read error. The V and J genes are TRBV14 and TRBJ1-1; tentatively, D is TRBD1 (5 bases). Germline lookup yields CDR1 SGHDN and CDR2 FVKESK. CDR3 size: 15 residues. The CDR3 nucleotides are TGTGACAGCAGCCAAGTCGGGGGAGTTGGGACTGAAGCTTTCTTT. It is translated as CDSSQVGGVGTEAFF.

This clonotype occurred a few times. The V gene is TRBV5-1, the J gene TRBJ1-1, with D hard to call. Trimming took 1 base from V and 2 from J, leaving 6 bases between them. This CDR3 is 13 amino acids long. Germline V gene lookup returns CDR1 SGHRS and CDR2 YFSETQ. The CDR3 reads CASSLLSNTEAFF. In DNA, the CDR3 is TGCGCCAGCAGCTTGCTCAGTAACACTGAAGCTTTCTTT. Full variable domain (rest looked up from reference TRBV5-1 and TRBJ1-1): KAGVTQTPRYLIKTRGQQVTLSCSPISGHRSVSWYQQTPGQGLQFLFEYFSETQRNKGNFPGRFSGRQFSNSRSEMNVSTLELGDSALYLCASSLLSNTEAFFGQGTRLTVV.

V and J are TRBV18 and TRBJ1-5; a weak D match, TRBD1 (6 bases). Germline values: CDR1 KGHSH, CDR2 LQKENI. V lost 2 bases and J lost 1, with 15 bases in between. The CDR3 runs to 17 residues. The CDR3 coding sequence is TGTGCCAGCTCACCAGTCCCAAAGAGGGGGAGCAATCAGCCCCAGCATTTT. Protein sequence: CASSPVPKRGSNQPQHF.

There are many counts of this clonotype. The chain combines TRBV6-4 with TRBJ2-3; 8 nucleotides match TRBD2. In germline, CDR1 is MRHNA, CDR2 SNTAGT. V was clipped by 7 bases and J by 6 bases; unmatched bases: 9. The CDR3 is 14 residues long. The CDR3 sequence is CASKPGGPSDTQYF. In DNA form, the CDR3 reads TGTGCCAGCAAGCCGGGAGGGCCATCGGATACGCAGTATTTT.

This clonotype has ten or more counts. V and J are TRBV20-1 and TRBJ1-3; a possible D gene is TRBD1 (5 bases). The CDR3 is made up of 13 amino acids. V lost 0 bases, J lost 2 bases, and 5 bases lay in between. Germline-derived CDR1 and CDR2 are DFQATT and SNEGSKA (reference sequence). In DNA form, the CDR3 reads TGCAGTGCTAGAGAGGGACCTGGAAACACCATATATTTT. Its protein product is CSAREGPGNTIYF.

Many counts were recorded for this clonotype. The chain links TRBV12-3 or TRBV12-4 to TRBJ2-6, with D maybe TRBD2 (6 bases). This CDR3 comprises 17 residues. V gave up 6 bases and J gave up 1 base, with 16 bases separating them. The CDR3 protein is CASSGPGLTSGANVLTF. CDR3 bases: TGTGCCAGCAGCGGTCCGGGACTGACGTCTGGGGCCAACGTCCTGACTTTC.

The rearrangement joins TRBV6-6 to TRBJ1-1; D possibly corresponds to TRBD1 (6 bases). The germline CDR1 and CDR2 sequences are MNHNY and SVGAGI (reference sequence). The CDR3 is made up of 15 amino acids. V lost 6 bases and J lost 2, with 16 bases in between. The CDR3 is CASSDTGHTNTEAFF. CDR3 DNA sequence: TGTGCCAGCAGCGATACGGGACATACCAACACTGAAGCTTTCTTT.

This clonotype showed up many times. The chain carries TRBV7-9 and TRBJ2-3, with D perhaps TRBD2 (6 bases). The CDR3 is 16 amino acids. V lost 1 base to trimming and J lost 0 bases, with 11 bases between them. In germline, CDR1 is SEHNR, CDR2 FQNEAQ (reference sequence). The CDR3 sequence is CASSLVSGLSTDTQYF. The CDR3 DNA is TGTGCCAGCAGCTTAGTATCTGGACTAAGCACAGATACGCAGTATTTT. The full variable domain, completed using reference TRBV7-9 and TRBJ2-3, is DTGVSQNPRHKITKRGQNVTFRCDPISEHNRLYWYRQTLGQGPEFLTYFQNEAQLEKSRLLSDRFSAERPKGSFSTLEIQRTEQGDSAMYLCASSLVSGLSTDTQYFGPGTRLTVL.

This clonotype was counted ten times or more. V and J are TRBV7-9 and TRBJ2-7; no clear D gene. The CDR3 contains 11 residues. V was cut by 1 base and J by 4 bases, with 2 bases left in between. CDR1 and CDR2 (germline): SEHNR, FQNEAQ (reference sequence). For the CDR3, the DNA is TGTGCCAGCAGCTTAGAGTACGAGCAGTACTTC. Translation gives CASSLEYEQYF.

The CDR3 nucleotides are TGCAGTGCTAGCCGCGACCGGAAGCTGGATGAAAAACTGTTTTTT. Its translation is CSASRDRKLDEKLFF. The V gene is TRBV20-1, the J gene TRBJ1-4; D remains ambiguous. CDR1 DFQATT and CDR2 SNEGSKA come from the germline V gene (reference sequence). This CDR3 is 15 amino acids long. V lost 3 bases, J lost 6 bases, and 17 bases lay in between.

In this sample, this clonotype turned up a few times. The chain employs TRBV28 and TRBJ1-5; D possibly corresponds to TRBD1 (6 bases). The CDR3 loop spans 12 amino acids. V was shortened by 7 bases and J by 6 bases, with 10 bases between the two germline ends. Germline CDR1 MDHEN, CDR2 SYDVKM. The CDR3 region is CASNRESQPQHF. CDR3 DNA: TGTGCCAGCAACAGGGAGAGTCAGCCCCAGCATTTT.

This clonotype was picked up many times. The chain links TRBV12-3 or TRBV12-4 to TRBJ1-1; no clear D. V lost 1 base, J lost 1 base, and 10 bases lay in between. This CDR3 region has 15 residues. The CDR3 loop is CASSLGRPGNTEAFF. The DNA of the CDR3 is TGTGCCAGCAGTTTAGGAAGGCCGGGGAACACTGAAGCTTTCTTT.

This clonotype has just a few counts. The chain recombines TRBV7-2 with TRBJ2-5, with 12 bases aligning to TRBD1. The germline V gene encodes CDR1 SGHTA and CDR2 FQGNSA. This CDR3 has 17 residues. The J segment lost 6 bases and the V segment lost 0 bases, leaving 8 bases of the junction unmatched. The CDR3 spells CASSLAHGTGGKKTQYF. CDR3 in DNA: TGTGCCAGCAGCTTAGCGCATGGGACAGGGGGCAAAAAGACCCAGTACTTC.

J is TRBJ2-1 and V is TRBV11-2, with 7 nucleotides matching TRBD2. V trimming: 3 bases; J trimming: 7 bases; junction bases outside the gene matches: 9. CDR1 is SGHAT, CDR2 FQNNGV, per germline. There are 15 residues in the CDR3. The CDR3 region is CASSFTRGVGNEQFF. The CDR3 DNA sequence: TGTGCCAGCAGCTTTACCCGGGGGGTAGGAAATGAGCAGTTCTTC.

The J gene is TRBJ1-3, the V gene TRBV29-1, with a weak D call TRBD1 (5 bases). This CDR3 is 14 amino acids long. Trimming removed 2 bases at V and 2 bases at J, with 10 bases between. Germline loops: CDR1 SQVTM, CDR2 ANQGSEA. CDR3 sequence: CSVETTTAGNTIYF. As DNA, the CDR3 is TGCAGCGTTGAAACGACGACAGCTGGAAACACCATATATTTT.